The 30 T cell receptor beta chains below come from one sample, sequenced in a study of shared clonotypes between healthy human individuals. Sequencing used immunoSEQ multiplex PCR; TCRdb keeps in-frame clones, though not all of them. This repertoire shows 2 million to 2.5 million clones, approximately 93% found once; its top ten account for 0.36%. The specimen was naive CD4+ T cells from PBMCs. Regarding subset: CD45RA+ positively selected. The receptor source for this set is a young man in good health. Some clones in this sample may be carry-over from other donors' samples.

CDR3 DNA: TGTGCCAGCAGCCAACGTCTAGGAGGTACGGGCTACACCTTC. It translates to CASSQRLGGTGYTF. The chain recombines TRBV11-2 with TRBJ1-2; D is undetermined. This CDR3 region has 14 residues. Germline assignment: CDR1 SGHAT and CDR2 FQNNGV. With 5 bases removed from V and 8 bases from J, the gap between germline ends came to 18 bases.

This clone has just one count. This chain uses TRBV2 with TRBJ2-6, with D perhaps matching TRBD1 (6 bases). V was cut by 9 bases and J by 2 bases, with 8 bases left in between. The length of the CDR3 is 13 residues. The germline gives CDR1 SNHLY, CDR2 FYNNEI. The CDR3 region has the DNA TGTGCCAGGAGACAGGCTGGGGCCAACGTCCTGACTTTC. Its protein product is CARRQAGANVLTF.

The V and J genes are TRBV9 and TRBJ2-5; 8 positions agree with TRBD2. From germline, CDR1 is SGDLS and CDR2 YYNGEE. V dropped 7 bases and J dropped 0; count of bases not matched to a gene: 5. The CDR3 length is 14 residues. The CDR3 region has the DNA TGTGCCAGCGCTAGCGGGCCGTACCAAGAGACCCAGTACTTC. It yields the protein CASASGPYQETQYF.

The V and J genes are TRBV28 and TRBJ1-2; D is unresolved. V was cut by 1 base and J by 0 bases, with 6 bases left in between. Germline V gives CDR1 MDHEN, CDR2 SYDVKM. The CDR3 consists of 14 residues. The CDR3 nucleotides are TGTGCCAGCAGTTTATTACGGGCTAACTATGGCTACACCTTC. It specifies CASSLLRANYGYTF.

V gene TRBV28 combines with J gene TRBJ2-6; no clear D. CDR1 is MDHEN, CDR2 SYDVKM, per germline. CDR3 size: 17 residues. Trimming left V 3 bases short and J 0 bases short, with 12 bases between. As DNA, the CDR3 is TGTGCCAGCAGTTTGAGGTCACCGGGCTCTGGGGCCAACGTCCTGACTTTC. Its protein is CASSLRSPGSGANVLTF.

The V and J genes are TRBV5-1 and TRBJ2-5; D possibly corresponds to TRBD1 (5 bases). The CDR3 sequence is 16 residues long. Trimming took off 0 bases at V and 4 bases at J, with 16 bases between the two ends. From germline, CDR1 is SGHRS and CDR2 YFSETQ. CDR3: CASSLGLQGLGETQYF. CDR3 in DNA: TGCGCCAGCAGCTTGGGTTTGCAGGGCTTAGGAGAGACCCAGTACTTC.

The chain couples TRBV20-1 to TRBJ2-1; D gene ambiguous. The length of the CDR3 is 11 residues. CDR1 is DFQATT and CDR2 is SNEGSKA in the germline V gene (reference sequence). V dropped 6 bases and J dropped 7 bases, with 10 bases sitting between them. DNA for the CDR3: TGCAGTGCAGGAGAGTGGAATGAGCAGTTCTTC. Protein product: CSAGEWNEQFF.

The V call is TRBV7-2, the J call TRBJ2-4; the match to TRBD2 covers 16 bases. Germline assignment: CDR1 SGHTA and CDR2 FQGNSA. With V trimmed by 5 bases and J by 2 bases, 3 bases remained unmatched. The CDR3 extends over 17 amino acids. In DNA, the CDR3 is TGTGCCAGCAGCCCGGGACTAGCGGGAGGGCCCAAAAACATTCAGTACTTC. Translation: CASSPGLAGGPKNIQYF.

V is TRBV5-1 and J is TRBJ1-3; D possibly corresponds to TRBD1 (5 bases). Trimming left V 2 bases short and J 4 bases short, with 10 bases between. The CDR3 loop spans 14 amino acids. The V gene's germline CDR1 is SGHRS and CDR2 YFSETQ. CDR3 nucleotide sequence: TGCGCCAGCAGCTTTGCAGGGAGGGGAAACACCATATATTTT. Protein: CASSFAGRGNTIYF.

This rearrangement joins TRBV19 to TRBJ1-1; a weak D match, TRBD1 (5 bases). From germline, CDR1 is LNHDA and CDR2 SQIVND (reference sequence). CDR3 length: 15 amino acids. Between the trimmed V and J ends, which lost 9 bases and 4 bases, there was a span of 21 bases. The CDR3 protein is CASLSARAGTTEAFF. Here the CDR3 DNA reads TGTGCCAGCCTGAGCGCCAGGGCGGGGACCACTGAAGCTTTCTTT.

In its sample, this clone was seen a few times. The chain has TRBV27 and TRBJ1-5; the D is unclear. This CDR3 is 11 amino acids long. V shed 8 bases and J shed 3 bases, with 5 bases lying between them. In germline, CDR1 is MNHEY, CDR2 SMNVEV (reference sequence). Here the CDR3 DNA reads TGTGCCAGCGGGTACAATCAGCCCCAGCATTTT. Encoded protein: CASGYNQPQHF.

This chain links TRBV7-2 with TRBJ2-6; no clear D gene. V was shortened by 1 base and J by 5 bases, with 6 bases between the two germline ends. The CDR3 length is 14 residues. Germline V gene sequence: CDR1 SGHTA, CDR2 FQGNSA. CDR3 sequence (DNA): TGTGCCAGCAGCTTAGGTGGCAGGGCCAACGTCCTGACTTTC. Translating it yields CASSLGGRANVLTF.

V is TRBV5-1 and J is TRBJ2-1; D is uncertain. Between the trimmed V and J ends, which lost 6 bases and 0 bases, there was a span of 10 bases. The CDR3 has 14 residues. Looked up from germline, CDR1 is SGHRS and CDR2 is YFSETQ. The CDR3 region is CASMSLSSYNEQFF. CDR3 DNA: TGCGCCAGCATGTCTTTAAGCTCCTACAATGAGCAGTTCTTC.

The chain employs TRBV27 and TRBJ2-3; 8 nucleotides agree with TRBD1. V lost 0 bases and J lost 2; bases outside the gene matches: 4. The CDR3 covers 16 residues. The germline CDR1 and CDR2 sequences are MNHEY and SMNVEV (reference sequence). DNA for the CDR3: TGTGCCAGCAGTTTATCGGGGGACAGGCCCACAGATACGCAGTATTTT. Encoded protein: CASSLSGDRPTDTQYF.

Details on this clone: Other DNA sequences in this sample translate to the same CDR3. The chain links TRBV7-2 to TRBJ2-3; D is tentatively TRBD1 or TRBD2 (5 bases each). The CDR3 runs to 14 residues. Trimming removed 2 bases from V and 1 base from J, with 7 bases in between. Germline V gene sequence: CDR1 SGHTA, CDR2 FQGNSA. CDR3 residues: CASSLLGGTDTQYF. DNA for the CDR3: TGTGCCAGCAGCTTATTGGGGGGCACAGATACGCAGTATTTT.

The chain couples TRBV10-3 to TRBJ1-1; D gene uncertain. The V end was cut by 4 bases, the J end by 3 bases, with 18 bases between. The CDR3 has 16 amino acids. Germline V gene sequence: CDR1 ENHRY, CDR2 SYGVKD. CDR3 amino acids: CAISAQDRPSHTEAFF. The CDR3 coding sequence is TGTGCCATCAGTGCTCAAGACCGCCCCAGCCACACTGAAGCTTTCTTT.

This chain uses TRBV29-1 with TRBJ1-1, with D possibly TRBD1 on 5 matching bases. With 4 bases removed from V and 8 bases from J, the gap between germline ends came to 14 bases. Germline V gene sequence: CDR1 SQVTM, CDR2 ANQGSEA. The CDR3 runs to 12 residues. The CDR3 region has the DNA TGCAGCGTTGTCGAGTTTTGGGGGGAAGCTTTCTTT. Translation gives CSVVEFWGEAFF.

The CDR3 reads CASKGTSGFSYNEQFF. The CDR3 coding sequence is TGTGCCAGCAAGGGGACTAGCGGGTTCTCCTACAATGAGCAGTTCTTC. The V gene is TRBV27, the J gene TRBJ2-1; TRBD2 aligns across 12 bases. Germline V CDR1 and CDR2: MNHEY, SMNVEV (reference sequence). This CDR3 is 16 amino acids long. Unmatched junction bases numbered 4, after V lost 7 bases and J lost 0 bases.

The V call is TRBV7-2, the J call TRBJ1-1, with D possibly TRBD1 on 6 matching bases. Germline V CDR1 and CDR2: SGHTA, FQGNSA. The V gene lost 3 bases and the J gene lost 8 bases, with 13 bases spanning the gap. This CDR3 has 13 amino acids. In DNA, the CDR3 is TGTGCCAGCAGCTTGTACCTTGGGACAGAAGCTTTCTTT. It is translated as CASSLYLGTEAFF.

The chain couples TRBV5-8 to TRBJ2-5; TRBD2 agrees at 8 bases. The germline CDR1 and CDR2 sequences are SGHTS and YDEGEE. Trimming removed 4 bases from V and 1 base from J; junction bases left unmatched: 15. The CDR3 totals 18 residues. The CDR3 is CASSQGFWAGGIQETQYF. CDR3 in DNA: TGTGCCAGCAGCCAAGGGTTTTGGGCGGGAGGAATCCAAGAGACCCAGTACTTC.

The genes are TRBV9 and TRBJ2-7; possible D gene TRBD2, 6 bases. V dropped 3 bases and J dropped 2 bases, with 12 bases sitting between them. The CDR3 spans 14 residues. CDR1 is SGDLS and CDR2 is YYNGEE in the germline V gene. The CDR3 DNA reads as TGTGCCAGCAGCGCGCGACTAGAGACCTACGAGCAGTACTTC. Residues: CASSARLETYEQYF. Variable domain in full (rest from reference TRBV9 and TRBJ2-7): DSGVTQTPKHLITATGQRVTLRCSPRSGDLSVYWYQQSLDQGLQFLIQYYNGEERAKGNILERFSAQQFPDLHSELNLSSLELGDSALYFCASSARLETYEQYFGPGTRLTVT.

The rearrangement uses TRBV7-8 and TRBJ2-5; the D gene is possibly TRBD2 (5 bases). CDR1 SGHVS and CDR2 FQNEAQ come from the germline V gene. The CDR3 is made up of 14 amino acids. Trimming took off 5 bases at V and 5 bases at J, with 15 bases between the two ends. The CDR3 DNA reads TGTGCCAGCAGCCCAGGACTGTGGCGGGAGACCCAGTACTTC. This translates into CASSPGLWRETQYF. Full variable domain (remainder filled in from reference TRBV7-8 and TRBJ2-5): GAGVSQSPRYKVAKRGQDVALRCDPISGHVSLFWYQQALGQGPEFLTYFQNEAQLDKSGLPSDRFFAERPEGSVSTLKIQRTQQEDSAVYLCASSPGLWRETQYFGPGTRLLVL.

The chain couples TRBV9 to TRBJ2-5; D is possibly TRBD1 or TRBD2 (5 bases each). CDR1 and CDR2 (germline): SGDLS, YYNGEE. The germline V and J ends were trimmed by 4 bases and 5 bases, with 21 bases remaining between them. CDR3 length: 16 amino acids. The CDR3 DNA follows: TGTGCCAGCAGCCCCCGGGGACCTCCGAGCGCGGAGACCCAGTACTTC. The encoded protein is CASSPRGPPSAETQYF.

Comments on this clone: Other DNA sequences in the sample encode the same CDR3. CDR3 sequence: CAWSQTQETQYF. CDR3 sequence (DNA): TGTGCCTGGAGTCAGACACAAGAGACCCAGTACTTC. This chain connects TRBV30 to TRBJ2-5, with D unclear. The CDR3 totals 12 residues. Germline CDR1 and CDR2: GTSNPN and SVGIG (reference sequence). V lost 2 bases to trimming and J lost 2 bases, with 6 bases between them.

The chain recombines TRBV2 with TRBJ2-2; weak D call: TRBD1 (5 bases). CDR3 length equals 15 residues. V was trimmed by 7 bases and J by 4 bases, leaving 16 bases between them. The V gene's germline CDR1 is SNHLY and CDR2 FYNNEI. This CDR3 is CASNVDTASTGELFF. The DNA of the CDR3 is TGTGCCAGCAACGTGGACACTGCGAGCACCGGGGAGCTGTTTTTT.

The chain employs TRBV12-5 and TRBJ2-5; no clear D gene. Trimming took 1 base from V and 4 from J, leaving 10 bases between them. This CDR3 has 14 residues. CDR1 LGHNT and CDR2 FRNRAP come from the germline V gene. The CDR3 here is CASGLDSRRETQYF. CDR3 bases: TGTGCTAGTGGTTTGGATAGTAGGAGAGAGACCCAGTACTTC. Based on the CDR3 plus reference TRBV12-5 and TRBJ2-5, the full variable domain is DARVTQTPRHKVTEMGQEVTMRCQPILGHNTVFWYRQTMMQGLELLAYFRNRAPLDDSGMPKDRFSAEMPDATLATLKIQPSEPRDSAVYFCASGLDSRRETQYFGPGTRLLVL.

Of note for this clone: Other DNA sequences in the sample encode the same CDR3. The chain links TRBV4-1 to TRBJ1-5; D gene unclear. CDR3 size: 12 residues. V dropped 0 bases and J dropped 7 bases, with 4 bases sitting between them. Germline-derived CDR1 and CDR2 are MGHRA and YSYEKL. In DNA, the CDR3 is TGCGCCAGCAGCCAAGACACCCAGCCCCAGCATTTT. Residues: CASSQDTQPQHF.

This chain links TRBV6-1 with TRBJ2-5; 9 bases map to TRBD1. Germline values: CDR1 MNHNS, CDR2 SASEGT. The CDR3 spans 15 residues. Trimming removed 7 bases from V and 9 bases from J; junction bases left unmatched: 15. The CDR3 sequence: CASNPKSGTGKAQYF. The CDR3 DNA is TGTGCCAGCAACCCGAAATCCGGGACAGGGAAGGCCCAGTACTTC.

The V gene is TRBV6-5, the J gene TRBJ2-7, with 7 positions matching TRBD1. The CDR3 is made up of 15 amino acids. CDR1 MNHEY and CDR2 SVGAGI come from the germline V gene. V lost 4 bases to trimming and J lost 5 bases; unmatched junction nucleotides: 11. The CDR3 nucleotides read TGTGCCAGCAGTTCCACAGGGGCGAACAACCACGAGCAGTACTTC. It codes for CASSSTGANNHEQYF.

V and J are TRBV2 and TRBJ1-2; no clear D gene. The V end lost 5 bases, the J end lost 6 bases, and 16 bases lay between the germline ends. Germline V CDR1 and CDR2: SNHLY, FYNNEI. The length of the CDR3 is 14 residues. The CDR3 coding sequence is TGTGCCAGCAGTCTAGAAGACTTCGGGAATGGCTACACCTTC. This encodes CASSLEDFGNGYTF. The whole variable domain, filled in from reference TRBV2 and TRBJ1-2, reads EPEVTQTPSHQVTQMGQEVILRCVPISNHLYFYWYRQILGQKVEFLVSFYNNEISEKSEIFDDQFSVERPDGSNFTLKIRSTKLEDSAMYFCASSLEDFGNGYTFGSGTRLTVV.